The rows below give T cell receptor beta chains drawn from one sample of a study of radiation and T cells in renal cell carcinoma. This table comes from immunoSEQ multiplex PCR, and its TCRdb copy is limited to in-frame clones, with some not included. The sample yields about 88,000 clones, roughly 90% seen once. The specimen comprised blood, sampled from a patient whose treatment included radiotherapy and nephrectomy. The receptor source for this set is a man in his fifties with renal cell carcinoma. Both conserved end residues are part of each CDR3. The D gene is left open where the match is weak. Rows give clone size only sometimes, using once, few, many, or a class for an expanded clone.

.	TRBV6-4	.	TRBJ2-1	CASSDSPDVLGNEQFF	TGTGCCAGCAGTGACTCCCCGGACGTCCTGGGGAATGAGCAGTTCTTC
once	TRBV9	.	TRBJ1-5	CASSRGSNQPQHF	TGTGCCAGCAGCCGGGGGAGCAATCAGCCCCAGCATTTT
.	TRBV4-2	.	TRBJ1-1	CASSQMEGRVTEAFF	TGTGCCAGCAGCCAAATGGAGGGAAGGGTGACTGAAGCTTTCTTT
.	TRBV5-4	TRBD2	TRBJ2-1	CASSLAQAGVDEQFF	TGTGCCAGCAGCTTGGCTCAAGCGGGGGTGGATGAGCAGTTCTTC
.	TRBV7-3	TRBD2	TRBJ2-3	CASSLMAGEKTDTQYF	TGTGCCAGCAGCTTAATGGCGGGAGAAAAAACAGATACGCAGTATTTT
.	TRBV2	.	TRBJ1-4	CASSDYGEKLFF	TGTGCCAGCAGTGATTACGGTGAAAAACTGTTTTTT
.	TRBV19	TRBD1	TRBJ1-1	CASSIAGQGTEAFF	TGTGCCAGTAGTATCGCCGGACAGGGAACTGAAGCTTTCTTT
.	TRBV18	.	TRBJ1-1	CASSNSDGPLNTEAFF	TGTGCCAGCTCCAACTCGGACGGACCCCTGAACACTGAAGCTTTCTTT
once	TRBV7-2	.	TRBJ2-1	CASSPYIGNEQFF	TGTGCCAGCAGCCCCTACATAGGAAATGAGCAGTTCTTC
.	TRBV7-2	TRBD2	TRBJ2-7	CASSLLGRVNSYEQYF	TGTGCCAGCAGCTTACTCGGGAGGGTCAACTCCTACGAGCAGTACTTC
.	TRBV5-1	.	TRBJ1-6	CASSMGPSSYNSPLHF	TGCGCCAGCAGTATGGGACCGAGCTCCTATAATTCACCCCTCCACTTT
.	TRBV6-5	.	TRBJ1-4	CASSSRGSNEKLFF	TGTGCCAGCAGCTCTCGGGGGTCTAATGAAAAACTGTTTTTT
.	TRBV9	TRBD2	TRBJ2-7	CASSVFASGYEQYF	TGTGCCAGCAGCGTATTTGCTAGCGGCTACGAGCAGTACTTC
.	TRBV9	TRBD2	TRBJ2-3	CASSLPALAGAADTQYF	TGTGCCAGCAGTCTCCCCGCACTAGCGGGGGCAGCAGATACGCAGTATTTT
once	TRBV30	.	TRBJ2-1	CAWTPQYSSYNEQFF	TGTGCCTGGACCCCACAGTACAGCTCCTACAATGAGCAGTTCTTC
.	TRBV5-1	TRBD2	TRBJ2-2	CASSFDRGGDTGELFF	TGCGCCAGCAGCTTTGACCGTGGGGGGGACACCGGGGAGCTGTTTTTT
.	TRBV18	.	TRBJ2-1	CASSPGVDSYNEQFF	TGTGCCAGCTCACCAGGGGTTGACTCCTACAATGAGCAGTTCTTC
once	TRBV19	.	TRBJ2-7	CASSIGPGSYEQYF	TGTGCCAGTAGTATAGGGCCGGGGTCCTACGAGCAGTACTTC
.	TRBV19	.	TRBJ2-1	CASTPFTGFSYNEQFF	TGTGCCAGTACCCCTTTTACAGGGTTCTCCTACAATGAGCAGTTCTTC
.	TRBV11-2	.	TRBJ2-5	CASSLLAQRMETQYF	TGTGCCAGCAGCTTACTGGCCCAGAGGATGGAGACCCAGTACTTC
.	TRBV5-1	TRBD2	TRBJ2-1	CASSSPSGSSYNEQFF	TGCGCCAGCAGCTCGCCTAGCGGAAGCTCCTACAATGAGCAGTTCTTC
.	TRBV6-1	.	TRBJ2-7	CASSFGQNEQYF	TGTGCCAGCAGTTTCGGACAGAACGAGCAGTACTTC
.	TRBV19	TRBD1	TRBJ2-2	CASSPRTGEYTGELFF	TGTGCCAGTAGTCCTCGGACAGGGGAATACACCGGGGAGCTGTTTTTT
.	TRBV21-1	.	TRBJ1-6	CASSSSPPGQGNSPLHF	TGTGCCAGCAGCTCATCACCGCCGGGACAGGGGAATTCACCCCTCCACTTT
once	TRBV19	.	TRBJ1-2	CASSNGWSGYTF	TGTGCCAGTAGTAACGGCTGGAGCGGCTACACCTTC
once	TRBV27	TRBD1	TRBJ1-4	CASSVTPGQWGEKLFF	TGTGCCAGCAGCGTTACTCCGGGACAGTGGGGTGAAAAACTGTTTTTT
.	TRBV9	.	TRBJ1-2	CASSVAGGNYGYTF	TGTGCCAGCAGCGTAGCGGGAGGGAACTATGGCTACACCTTC
.	TRBV5-1	.	TRBJ2-7	CASSLVQDNGEQYF	TGCGCCAGCAGCTTGGTGCAGGACAATGGTGAGCAGTACTTC
.	TRBV7-6	.	TRBJ1-4	CASSMTEANEKLFF	TGTGCCAGCAGCATGACAGAAGCTAATGAAAAACTGTTTTTT
.	TRBV5-1	.	TRBJ2-7	CASSGGTATPTREYF	TGCGCCAGCAGCGGCGGGACAGCAACTCCTACGAGGGAATACTTC
.	TRBV19	.	TRBJ2-1	CASSIGGGPYNEQFF	TGTGCCAGTAGTATAGGGGGAGGACCCTACAATGAGCAGTTCTTC
.	TRBV29-1	.	TRBJ2-7	CSVGDLYEQYF	TGCAGCGTGGGGGACCTCTACGAGCAGTACTTC
.	TRBV6-4	.	TRBJ2-3	CASKGRADVTDTQYF	TGTGCCAGCAAGGGGCGCGCGGACGTCACAGATACGCAGTATTTT
.	TRBV7-9	TRBD2	TRBJ2-3	CASSPGLAGRDTQYF	TGTGCCAGCAGCCCGGGACTAGCGGGGCGAGATACGCAGTATTTT
.	TRBV6-1	.	TRBJ2-7	CASVESYEQYF	TGTGCCAGCGTAGAGTCCTACGAGCAGTACTTC
.	TRBV6-1	.	TRBJ2-4	CASSEGDTSVNIQYF	TGTGCCAGCAGTGAAGGAGACACCTCGGTGAACATTCAGTACTTC
few	TRBV28	.	TRBJ2-2	CASIHRWKTGELFF	TGTGCCAGCATCCATCGGTGGAAAACCGGGGAGCTGTTTTTT
.	TRBV4-2	.	TRBJ2-3	CASSLSGGLQYF	TGTGCCAGCAGCCTTTCGGGGGGCCTGCAGTATTTT
.	TRBV7-9	TRBD1	TRBJ2-4	CASSLEGGHNIQYF	TGTGCCAGCAGCTTAGAAGGGGGCCACAACATTCAGTACTTC
.	TRBV5-1	.	TRBJ2-7	CASSSPYEQYF	TGCGCCAGCAGTTCACCCTACGAGCAGTACTTC
.	TRBV6-1	TRBD1	TRBJ2-7	CASSDNPTGVYEQYF	TGTGCCAGCAGTGATAACCCGACAGGGGTATACGAGCAGTACTTC
.	TRBV5-1	TRBD2	TRBJ2-7	CASSLASGVYEQYF	TGCGCCAGCAGCTTGGCTAGCGGGGTCTACGAGCAGTACTTC
.	TRBV9	.	TRBJ1-2	CASSVTEGYGYTF	TGTGCCAGCAGCGTCACAGAGGGCTATGGCTACACCTTC
.	TRBV19	TRBD1	TRBJ2-3	CASSMVGDRDTQYF	TGTGCCAGTAGTATGGTGGGGGACAGAGATACGCAGTATTTT
.	TRBV5-6	.	TRBJ2-1	CASSPRGSSYNEQFF	TGTGCCAGCAGCCCTAGGGGGAGCTCCTACAATGAGCAGTTCTTC
.	TRBV6-6	TRBD1	TRBJ2-7	CASSYSRDRVYEQYF	TGTGCCAGCAGTTACTCGCGGGACAGGGTCTACGAGCAGTACTTC
.	TRBV14	.	TRBJ2-7	CASSQEWSPEQYF	TGTGCCAGCAGCCAAGAATGGTCTCCCGAGCAGTACTTC
once	TRBV28	TRBD2	TRBJ2-7	CASSFRTSGLYEQYF	TGTGCCAGCAGTTTCCGAACTAGCGGACTATACGAGCAGTACTTC
.	TRBV10-3	.	TRBJ1-6	CAISEVGPRNSPLHF	TGTGCCATCAGTGAGGTCGGACCGCGTAATTCACCCCTCCACTTT
.	TRBV5-1	.	TRBJ2-1	CASSLDGDRREQFF	TGCGCCAGCAGCTTGGACGGAGACAGGCGTGAGCAGTTCTTC
.	TRBV7-9	.	TRBJ2-6	CASREGSSGANVLTF	TGTGCCAGCAGGGAGGGAAGCTCTGGGGCCAACGTCCTGACTTTC
.	TRBV5-1	.	TRBJ1-1	CASSLNTEAFF	TGCGCCAGCAGCTTAAATACTGAAGCTTTCTTT
.	TRBV27	.	TRBJ2-4	CASSTGRVAKNIQYF	TGTGCCAGCAGCACCGGGAGAGTAGCCAAAAACATTCAGTACTTC
few	TRBV30	TRBD1	TRBJ1-1	CAWRTDRVAEAFF	TGTGCCTGGAGAACCGACAGGGTCGCTGAAGCTTTCTTT
.	TRBV19	.	TRBJ2-5	CASSIGAGLGETQYF	TGTGCCAGTAGTATAGGGGCCGGGTTGGGGGAGACCCAGTACTTC
.	TRBV30	TRBD1	TRBJ1-5	CAWTAAPGQGNQPQHF	TGTGCCTGGACTGCAGCTCCGGGACAGGGGAATCAGCCCCAGCATTTT
.	TRBV19	TRBD1	TRBJ2-6	CASNTGARANVLTF	TGTGCCAGTAATACAGGGGCGAGGGCCAACGTCCTGACTTTC
.	TRBV11-2	.	TRBJ2-3	CASSQERWSDTQYF	TGTGCCAGCAGCCAAGAAAGGTGGTCAGATACGCAGTATTTT
.	TRBV28	.	TRBJ1-3	CASSPTKGKNSGNTIYF	TGTGCCAGCAGCCCCACCAAGGGCAAGAACTCTGGAAACACCATATATTTT